This TCR beta chain was identified in a study of blood T cell repertoires in COVID-19. Study-wide background: Sites across the United States, Italy and Spain contributed samples from acute and convalescent COVID-19.

Trimming took 5 bases from V and 9 from J; bases not matched to a gene: 12. Germline CDR1 and CDR2: MNHEY and SMNVEV (reference sequence). The CDR3 extends over 16 amino acids. Those who participated ranged in age from about 18 to 89 years and resided in roughly 26 US areas. Assignments of participants to cohorts depended upon their own reported clinical history. How the authors handled the data: It was from reference gene primer amplification that nucleated cell counts were estimated. Clones were read by immunoSEQ multiplex PCR, and TCRdb kept only the in-frame ones, dropping some. From that table come the V and J calls and clone size; the DNA was used to work out D and trimming. The sample consists of about 400,000 clones, nearly 90% of them appearing once.

V usage is TRBV27 and J usage is TRBJ2-1, with 11 bases matching TRBD2. The sample consisted of PBMCs or T cells enriched from blood (not recorded which). This clonotype originated in a woman between 18 and 29 years old with acute COVID-19. For the CDR3, the DNA is TGTGCCAGCAGTCGACTAGCGGGATATCAGGGGGTTGAGCAGTTCTTC. Encoded protein: CASSRLAGYQGVEQFF.